This T cell receptor beta chain was recorded in a study of blood T cell repertoires in COVID-19. Study-level background: Acute and convalescent COVID-19 specimens originated in the United States, Italy and Spain. PBMCs, B-cell-depleted T cells, or T cells provided the cDNA or gDNA that made up the material.

This clone was found a few times. Source study methods: Estimated nucleated cell counts came from reference gene primer amplification. The method was immunoSEQ multiplex PCR; TCRdb's version includes in-frame clones alone and lacks a portion of them. V, J and clone size are taken as reported in that table, and D and trimming were inferred from the DNA itself. The repertoire consists of 57,000 or so clones, with 84% occurring once and the leading ten covering about a sixth. CDR1 and CDR2 from the germline V gene are SGHAT and FQNNGV. The CDR3 has 15 amino acids. V was shortened by 1 base and J by 1 base, with 10 bases between the two germline ends.

Sequences were obtained from peripheral blood. The V and J genes are TRBV11-2 and TRBJ2-5, with D perhaps TRBD2 (5 bases). The receptor was derived from a man in his 70s with active COVID-19. This CDR3 reads CASSLAGRLQETQYF. Here the CDR3 DNA reads TGTGCCAGCAGCTTAGCGGGAAGGCTCCAAGAGACCCAGTACTTC.